Here is one T cell receptor beta chain with its context. This entry comes from a study of cytomegalovirus exposure and HLA in healthy donors. 60 Vbeta and 13 Jbeta primers were used in PCR. Generated by immunoSEQ multiplex PCR, the TCRdb table keeps only in-frame clones and is missing some. The data show 150,000 to 250,000 clones, approximately 78% seen once. This CDR3 is 15 amino acids long. From germline, CDR1 is LNHDA and CDR2 SQIVND (reference sequence). The V gene end was trimmed by 5 bases and the J gene end by 2 bases; junction bases not matched to a gene: 3. V and J are TRBV19 and TRBJ2-7; TRBD2 matches at 13 bases. The sequence derives from a woman aged 45-65 years in good health and CMV-seropositive. Material for sequencing was PBMCs. This CDR3 is CASSPGLAGAYEQYF. The CDR3 nucleotides read TGTGCCAGTAGTCCCGGACTAGCGGGGGCCTACGAGCAGTACTTC.